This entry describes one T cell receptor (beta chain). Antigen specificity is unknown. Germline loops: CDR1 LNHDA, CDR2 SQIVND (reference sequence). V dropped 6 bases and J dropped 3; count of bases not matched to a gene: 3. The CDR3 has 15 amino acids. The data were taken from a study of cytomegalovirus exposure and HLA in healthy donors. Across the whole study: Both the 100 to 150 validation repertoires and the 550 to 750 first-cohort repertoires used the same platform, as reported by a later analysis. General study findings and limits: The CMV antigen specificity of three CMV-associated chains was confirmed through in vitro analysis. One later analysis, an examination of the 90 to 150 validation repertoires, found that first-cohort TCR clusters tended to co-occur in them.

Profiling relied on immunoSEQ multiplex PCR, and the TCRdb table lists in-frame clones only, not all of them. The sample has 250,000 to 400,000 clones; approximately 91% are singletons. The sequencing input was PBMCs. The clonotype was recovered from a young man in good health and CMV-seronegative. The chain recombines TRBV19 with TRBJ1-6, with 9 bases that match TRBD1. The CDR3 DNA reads TGTGCCAGTAGACCGGGACAGGGCTATAATTCACCCCTCCACTTT. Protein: CASRPGQGYNSPLHF.